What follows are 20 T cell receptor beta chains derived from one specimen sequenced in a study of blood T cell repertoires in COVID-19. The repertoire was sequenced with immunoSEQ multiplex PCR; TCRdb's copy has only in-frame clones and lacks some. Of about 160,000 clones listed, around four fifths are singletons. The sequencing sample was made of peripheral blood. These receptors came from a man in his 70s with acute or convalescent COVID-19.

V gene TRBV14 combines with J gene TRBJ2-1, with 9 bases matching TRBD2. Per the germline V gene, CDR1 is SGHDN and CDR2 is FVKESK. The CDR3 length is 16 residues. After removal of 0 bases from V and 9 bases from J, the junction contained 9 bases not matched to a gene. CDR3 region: CASSQDIRLAGTEQFF. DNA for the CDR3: TGTGCCAGCAGCCAAGATATAAGGCTAGCGGGAACTGAGCAGTTCTTC.

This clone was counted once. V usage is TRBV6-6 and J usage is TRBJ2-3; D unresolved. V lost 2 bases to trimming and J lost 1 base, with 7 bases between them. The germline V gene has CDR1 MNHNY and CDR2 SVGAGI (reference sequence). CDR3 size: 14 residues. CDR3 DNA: TGTGCCAGCAGTTACCTAGGCCGCACAGATACGCAGTATTTT. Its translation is CASSYLGRTDTQYF.

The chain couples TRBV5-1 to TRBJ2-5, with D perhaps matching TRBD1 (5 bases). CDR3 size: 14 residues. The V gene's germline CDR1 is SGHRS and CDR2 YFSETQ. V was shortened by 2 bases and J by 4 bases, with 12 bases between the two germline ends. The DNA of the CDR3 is TGCGCCAGCAGCTTTAAGGGGATGTCAGAGACCCAGTACTTC. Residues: CASSFKGMSETQYF. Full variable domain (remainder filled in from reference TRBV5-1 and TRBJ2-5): KAGVTQTPRYLIKTRGQQVTLSCSPISGHRSVSWYQQTPGQGLQFLFEYFSETQRNKGNFPGRFSGRQFSNSRSEMNVSTLELGDSALYLCASSFKGMSETQYFGPGTRLLVL.

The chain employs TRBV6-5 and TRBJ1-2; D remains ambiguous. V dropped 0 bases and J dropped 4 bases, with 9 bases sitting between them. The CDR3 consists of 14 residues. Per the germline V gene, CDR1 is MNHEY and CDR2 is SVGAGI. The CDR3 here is CASSYSIGSYGYTF. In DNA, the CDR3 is TGTGCCAGCAGTTACTCGATCGGGAGCTATGGCTACACCTTC.

This chain's CDR3 is CSVGDRGHNQPQHF. As DNA, the CDR3 is TGCAGCGTTGGTGACAGGGGACACAATCAGCCCCAGCATTTT. J is TRBJ1-5 and V is TRBV29-1; 8 nucleotides match TRBD1. V shed 4 bases, J shed 3 bases, and the junction held 5 bases outside the gene matches. The V gene's germline CDR1 is SQVTM and CDR2 ANQGSEA. CDR3 length: 14 residues.

As DNA, the CDR3 is TGCGCCAGCAGCCAAGGTCCAGTCGGGTTGGCTAATGAGCAGTTCTTC. Translation: CASSQGPVGLANEQFF. The genes are TRBV4-1 and TRBJ2-1, with unresolved D. The CDR3 is 16 residues long. Germline CDR1 MGHRA, CDR2 YSYEKL. Deletions cut 1 base from V and 7 bases from J, with 17 bases between.

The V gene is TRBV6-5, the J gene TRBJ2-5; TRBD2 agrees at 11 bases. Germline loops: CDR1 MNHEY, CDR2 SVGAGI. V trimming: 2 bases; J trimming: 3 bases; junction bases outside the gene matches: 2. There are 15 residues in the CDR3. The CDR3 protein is CASSYGTSGKETQYF. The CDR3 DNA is TGTGCCAGCAGTTACGGGACTAGCGGAAAAGAGACCCAGTACTTC.

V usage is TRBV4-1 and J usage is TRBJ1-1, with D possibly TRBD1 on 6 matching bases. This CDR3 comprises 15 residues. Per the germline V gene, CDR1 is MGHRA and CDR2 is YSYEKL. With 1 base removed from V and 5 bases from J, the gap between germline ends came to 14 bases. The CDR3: CASSQVTQGFTEAFF. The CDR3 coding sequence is TGCGCCAGCAGCCAAGTAACGCAGGGGTTTACTGAAGCTTTCTTT.

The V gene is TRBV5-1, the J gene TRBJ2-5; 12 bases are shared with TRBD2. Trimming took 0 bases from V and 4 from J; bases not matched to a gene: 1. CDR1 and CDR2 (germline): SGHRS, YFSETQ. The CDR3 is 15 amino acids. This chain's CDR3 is CASSLASGGAETQYF. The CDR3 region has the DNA TGCGCCAGCAGCTTGGCTAGCGGGGGGGCAGAGACCCAGTACTTC. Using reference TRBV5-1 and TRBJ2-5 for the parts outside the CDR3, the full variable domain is KAGVTQTPRYLIKTRGQQVTLSCSPISGHRSVSWYQQTPGQGLQFLFEYFSETQRNKGNFPGRFSGRQFSNSRSEMNVSTLELGDSALYLCASSLASGGAETQYFGPGTRLLVL.

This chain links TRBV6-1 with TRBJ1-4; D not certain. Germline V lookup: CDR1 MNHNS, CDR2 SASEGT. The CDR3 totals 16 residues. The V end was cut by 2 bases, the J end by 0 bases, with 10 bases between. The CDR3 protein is CASSEREGSTNEKLFF. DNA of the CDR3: TGTGCCAGCAGTGAACGGGAGGGATCAACTAATGAAAAACTGTTTTTT.

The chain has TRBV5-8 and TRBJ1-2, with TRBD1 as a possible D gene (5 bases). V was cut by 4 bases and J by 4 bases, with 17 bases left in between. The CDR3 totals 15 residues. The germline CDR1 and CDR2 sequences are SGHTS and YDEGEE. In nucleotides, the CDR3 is TGTGCCAGCAGCCTGGGGGGTACAGGTCCCTATGGCTACACCTTC. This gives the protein CASSLGGTGPYGYTF.

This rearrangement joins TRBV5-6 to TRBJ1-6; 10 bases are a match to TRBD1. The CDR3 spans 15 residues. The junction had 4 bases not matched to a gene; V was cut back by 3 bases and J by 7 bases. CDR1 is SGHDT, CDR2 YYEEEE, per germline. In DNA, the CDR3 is TGTGCCAGCAGCTGGGACAGGGGTGACAATTCACCCCTCCACTTT. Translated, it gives CASSWDRGDNSPLHF.

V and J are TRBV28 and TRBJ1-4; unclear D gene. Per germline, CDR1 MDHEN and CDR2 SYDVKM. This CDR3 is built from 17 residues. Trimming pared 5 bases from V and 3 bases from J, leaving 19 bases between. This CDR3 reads CASSRPVVGGANEKLFF. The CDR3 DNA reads TGTGCCAGCAGTAGACCAGTGGTTGGCGGAGCTAATGAAAAACTGTTTTTT.

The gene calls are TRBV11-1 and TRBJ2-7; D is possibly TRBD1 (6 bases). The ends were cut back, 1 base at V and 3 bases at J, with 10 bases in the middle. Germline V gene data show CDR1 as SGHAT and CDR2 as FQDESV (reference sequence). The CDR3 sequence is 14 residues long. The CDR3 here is CASSLVEDSYEQYF. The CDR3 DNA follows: TGTGCCAGCAGCTTAGTAGAGGACAGCTACGAGCAGTACTTC.

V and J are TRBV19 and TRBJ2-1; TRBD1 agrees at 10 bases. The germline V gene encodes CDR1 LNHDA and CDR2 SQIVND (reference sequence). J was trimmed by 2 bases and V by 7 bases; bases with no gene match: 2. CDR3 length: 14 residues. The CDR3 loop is CASKDRGTYNEQFF. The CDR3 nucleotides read TGTGCCAGTAAGGACAGGGGGACCTACAATGAGCAGTTCTTC.

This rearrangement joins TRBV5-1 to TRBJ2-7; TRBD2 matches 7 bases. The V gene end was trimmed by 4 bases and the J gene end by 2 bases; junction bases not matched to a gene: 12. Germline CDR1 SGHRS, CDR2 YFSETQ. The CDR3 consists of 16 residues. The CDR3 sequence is CASSVEPSGTPYEQYF. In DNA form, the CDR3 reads TGCGCCAGCAGCGTTGAACCAAGCGGGACGCCCTACGAGCAGTACTTC.

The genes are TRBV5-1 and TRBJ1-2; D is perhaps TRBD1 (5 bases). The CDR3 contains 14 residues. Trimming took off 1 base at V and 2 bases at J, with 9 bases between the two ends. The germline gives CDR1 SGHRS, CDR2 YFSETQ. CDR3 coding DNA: TGCGCCAGCAGCTTGCTTCGGGGGAACTATGGCTACACCTTC. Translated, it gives CASSLLRGNYGYTF.

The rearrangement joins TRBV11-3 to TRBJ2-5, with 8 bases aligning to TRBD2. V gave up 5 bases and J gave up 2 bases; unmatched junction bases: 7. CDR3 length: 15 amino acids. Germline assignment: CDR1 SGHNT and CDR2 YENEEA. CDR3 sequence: CASSRREGPQETQYF. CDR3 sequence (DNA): TGTGCCAGCAGCCGCCGGGAGGGACCTCAAGAGACCCAGTACTTC.

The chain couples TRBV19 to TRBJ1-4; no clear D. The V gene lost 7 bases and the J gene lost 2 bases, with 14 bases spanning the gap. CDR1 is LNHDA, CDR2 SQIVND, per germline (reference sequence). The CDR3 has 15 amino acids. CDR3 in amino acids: CASNLAGVTNEKLFF. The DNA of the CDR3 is TGTGCCAGTAATCTTGCCGGGGTGACTAATGAAAAACTGTTTTTT.

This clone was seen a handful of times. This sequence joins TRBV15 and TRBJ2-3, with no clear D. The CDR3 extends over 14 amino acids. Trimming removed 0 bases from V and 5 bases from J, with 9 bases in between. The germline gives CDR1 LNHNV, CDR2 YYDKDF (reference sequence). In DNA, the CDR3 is TGTGCCACCAGCAGAGATCTGCAACAAGATACGCAGTATTTT. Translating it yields CATSRDLQQDTQYF. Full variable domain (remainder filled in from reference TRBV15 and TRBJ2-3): DAMVIQNPRYQVTQFGKPVTLSCSQTLNHNVMYWYQQKSSQAPKLLFHYYDKDFNNEADTPDNFQSRRPNTSFCFLDIRSPGLGDTAMYLCATSRDLQQDTQYFGPGTRLTVL.